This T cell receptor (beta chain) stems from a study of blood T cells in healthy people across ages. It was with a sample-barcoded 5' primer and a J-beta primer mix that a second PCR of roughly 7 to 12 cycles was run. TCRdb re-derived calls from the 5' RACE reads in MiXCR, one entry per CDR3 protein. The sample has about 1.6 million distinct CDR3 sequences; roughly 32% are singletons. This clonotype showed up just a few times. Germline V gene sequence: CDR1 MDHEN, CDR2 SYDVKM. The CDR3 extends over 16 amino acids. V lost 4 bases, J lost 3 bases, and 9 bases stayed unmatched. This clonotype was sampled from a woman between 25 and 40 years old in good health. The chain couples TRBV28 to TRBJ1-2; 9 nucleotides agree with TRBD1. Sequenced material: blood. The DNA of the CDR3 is TGTGCCAGCAGTTCCGGCGGGACAGGGATCTACTATGGCTACACCTTC. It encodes CASSSGGTGIYYGYTF.